The clone carrying this T cell receptor beta chain has only one observation. Authors' methods: Amplified reference gene primers provided the basis for estimating nucleated cell counts. Assay used: immunoSEQ multiplex PCR; TCRdb lists only in-frame clones, some missing. V and J calls plus clone size are reproduced from that table; the DNA served to infer D and trimming. The sample carries over 300,000 clones, roughly 90% recorded once. Participants came from around 25 US areas, aged roughly 18 to 89 years. CDR1 and CDR2 from the germline V gene are MNHEY and SMNVEV (reference sequence). The CDR3 has 14 residues. Trimming shortened V by 5 bases and J by 4 bases, and 11 bases separated the two germline ends. This sample is part of a study of blood T cell repertoires in COVID-19.

The receptor's source is a woman aged 30 to 39 with acute COVID-19. Sequencing input: PBMCs or T cells enriched from blood (not recorded which). J is TRBJ2-2 and V is TRBV27, with D possibly TRBD1 on 6 matching bases. The CDR3 nucleotides are TGTGCCAGCAGTGAAAGGACAGTCACCGGGGAGCTGTTTTTT. This sequence encodes CASSERTVTGELFF.